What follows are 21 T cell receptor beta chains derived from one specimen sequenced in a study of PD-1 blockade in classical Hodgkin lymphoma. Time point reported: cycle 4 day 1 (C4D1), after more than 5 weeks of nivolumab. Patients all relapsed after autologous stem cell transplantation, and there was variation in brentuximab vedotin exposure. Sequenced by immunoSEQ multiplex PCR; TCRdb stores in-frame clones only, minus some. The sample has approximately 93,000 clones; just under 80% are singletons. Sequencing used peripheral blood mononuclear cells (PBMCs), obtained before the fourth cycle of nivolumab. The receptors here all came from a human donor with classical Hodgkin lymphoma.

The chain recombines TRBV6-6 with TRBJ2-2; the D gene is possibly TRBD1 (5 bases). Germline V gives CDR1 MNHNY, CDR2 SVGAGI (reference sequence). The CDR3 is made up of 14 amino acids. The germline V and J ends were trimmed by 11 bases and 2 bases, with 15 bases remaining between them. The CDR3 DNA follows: TGTGCCGCCAGGGCCGGCCTTAACACCGGGGAGCTGTTTTTT. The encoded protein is CAARAGLNTGELFF.

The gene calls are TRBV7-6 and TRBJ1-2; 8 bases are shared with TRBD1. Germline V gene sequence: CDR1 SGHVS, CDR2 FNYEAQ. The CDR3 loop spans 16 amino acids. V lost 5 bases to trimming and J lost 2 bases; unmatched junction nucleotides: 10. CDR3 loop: CASSTRQGPANYGYTF. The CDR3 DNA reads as TGTGCCAGCAGCACCAGACAGGGGCCTGCGAACTATGGCTACACCTTC.

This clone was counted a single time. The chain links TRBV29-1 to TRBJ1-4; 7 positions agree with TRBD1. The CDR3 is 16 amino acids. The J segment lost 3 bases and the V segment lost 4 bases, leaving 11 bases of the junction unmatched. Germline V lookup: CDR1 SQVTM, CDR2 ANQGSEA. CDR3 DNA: TGCAGCGTTGGAGGGACAGCGTCGACGGCTAATGAAAAACTGTTTTTT. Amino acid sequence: CSVGGTASTANEKLFF.

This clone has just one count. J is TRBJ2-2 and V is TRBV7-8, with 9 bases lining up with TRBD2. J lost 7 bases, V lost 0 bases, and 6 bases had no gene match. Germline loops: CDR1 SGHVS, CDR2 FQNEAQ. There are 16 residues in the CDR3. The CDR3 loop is CASSLAAGGPGGELFF. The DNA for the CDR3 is TGTGCCAGCAGCTTAGCGGCGGGAGGGCCCGGCGGGGAGCTGTTTTTT.

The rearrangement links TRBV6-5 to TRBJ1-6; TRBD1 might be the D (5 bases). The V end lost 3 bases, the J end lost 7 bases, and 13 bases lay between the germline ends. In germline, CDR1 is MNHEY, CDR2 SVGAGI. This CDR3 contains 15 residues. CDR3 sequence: CASSYGSRGNSPLHF. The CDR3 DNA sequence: TGTGCCAGCAGTTATGGGAGTAGGGGAAATTCACCCCTCCACTTT.

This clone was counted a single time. The CDR3 is CASSYVGAKYNEQFF. The DNA for the CDR3 is TGTGCCAGCAGTTACGTCGGGGCTAAGTACAATGAGCAGTTCTTC. The gene calls are TRBV6-5 and TRBJ2-1, with D perhaps TRBD1 or TRBD2 (5 bases each). CDR1 and CDR2 (germline): MNHEY, SVGAGI. V was clipped by 2 bases and J by 4 bases, with 12 bases between them. This CDR3 has 15 residues.

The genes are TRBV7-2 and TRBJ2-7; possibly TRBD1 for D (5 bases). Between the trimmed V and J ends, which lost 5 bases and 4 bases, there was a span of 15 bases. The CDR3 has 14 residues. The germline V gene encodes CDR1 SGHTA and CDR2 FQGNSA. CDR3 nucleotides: TGTGCCAGCAGCCCCTCACAGGCTTGGTACGAGCAGTACTTC. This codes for CASSPSQAWYEQYF.

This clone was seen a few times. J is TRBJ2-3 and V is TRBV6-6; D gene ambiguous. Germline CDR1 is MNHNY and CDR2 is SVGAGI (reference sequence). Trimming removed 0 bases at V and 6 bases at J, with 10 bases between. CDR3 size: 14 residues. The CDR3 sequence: CASSYSDRPDTQYF. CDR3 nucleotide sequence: TGTGCCAGCAGTTACTCGGACCGTCCGGATACGCAGTATTTT.

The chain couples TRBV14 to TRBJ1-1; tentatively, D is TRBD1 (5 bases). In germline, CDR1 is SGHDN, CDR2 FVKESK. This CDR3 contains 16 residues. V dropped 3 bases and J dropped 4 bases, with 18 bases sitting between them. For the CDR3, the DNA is TGTGCCAGCAGCCACGCTCAGGGAAGGGGAAGCACTGAAGCTTTCTTT. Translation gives CASSHAQGRGSTEAFF.

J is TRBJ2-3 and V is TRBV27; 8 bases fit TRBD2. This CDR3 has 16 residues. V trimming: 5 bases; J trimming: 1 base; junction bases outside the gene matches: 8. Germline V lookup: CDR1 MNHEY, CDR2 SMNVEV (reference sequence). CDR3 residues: CASSNSGNRGTDTQYF. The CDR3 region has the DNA TGTGCCAGCAGTAATAGCGGGAACCGAGGCACAGATACGCAGTATTTT.

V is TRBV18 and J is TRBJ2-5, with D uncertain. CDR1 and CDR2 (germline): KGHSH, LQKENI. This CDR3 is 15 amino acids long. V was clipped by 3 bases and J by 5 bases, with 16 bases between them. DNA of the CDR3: TGTGCCAGCTCACCTCTCGGCCCCGGTGGGGAGACCCAGTACTTC. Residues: CASSPLGPGGETQYF. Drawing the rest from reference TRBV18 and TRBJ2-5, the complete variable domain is NAGVMQNPRHLVRRRGQEARLRCSPMKGHSHVYWYRQLPEEGLKFMVYLQKENIIDESGMPKERFSAEFPKEGPSILRIQQVVRGDSAAYFCASSPLGPGGETQYFGPGTRLLVL.

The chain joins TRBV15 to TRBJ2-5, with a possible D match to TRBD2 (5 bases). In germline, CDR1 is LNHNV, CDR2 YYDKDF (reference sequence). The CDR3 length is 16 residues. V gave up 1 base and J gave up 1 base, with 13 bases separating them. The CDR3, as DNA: TGTGCCACCAGCAGAGGGAGGAGCAGGAGCCAAGAGACCCAGTACTTC. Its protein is CATSRGRSRSQETQYF. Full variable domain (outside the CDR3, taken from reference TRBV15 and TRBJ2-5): DAMVIQNPRYQVTQFGKPVTLSCSQTLNHNVMYWYQQKSSQAPKLLFHYYDKDFNNEADTPDNFQSRRPNTSFCFLDIRSPGLGDTAMYLCATSRGRSRSQETQYFGPGTRLLVL.

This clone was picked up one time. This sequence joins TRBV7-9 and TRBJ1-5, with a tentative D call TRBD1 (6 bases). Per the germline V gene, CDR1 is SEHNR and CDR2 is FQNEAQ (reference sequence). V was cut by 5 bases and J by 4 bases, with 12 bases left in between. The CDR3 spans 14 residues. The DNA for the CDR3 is TGTGCCAGCAGCCCAAGGACAGCAAATCAGCCCCAGCATTTT. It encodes CASSPRTANQPQHF.

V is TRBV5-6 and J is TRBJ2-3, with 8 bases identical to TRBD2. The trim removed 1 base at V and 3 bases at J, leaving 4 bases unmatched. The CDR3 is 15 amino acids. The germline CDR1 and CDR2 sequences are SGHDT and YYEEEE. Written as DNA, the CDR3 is TGTGCCAGCAGCTTGACGGGAGGGCCAACAGATACGCAGTATTTT. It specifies CASSLTGGPTDTQYF.

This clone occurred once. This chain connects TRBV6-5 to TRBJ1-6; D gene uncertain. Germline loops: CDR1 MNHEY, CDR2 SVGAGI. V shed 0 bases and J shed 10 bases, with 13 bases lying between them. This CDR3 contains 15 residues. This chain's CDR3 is CASSYSAGKRSPLHF. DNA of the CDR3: TGTGCCAGCAGTTACTCGGCGGGGAAGAGATCACCCCTCCACTTT.

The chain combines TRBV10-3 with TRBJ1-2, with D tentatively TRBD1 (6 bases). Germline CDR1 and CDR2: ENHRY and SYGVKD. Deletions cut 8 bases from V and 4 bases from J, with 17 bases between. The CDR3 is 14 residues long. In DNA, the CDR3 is TGTGCCATCGGCCAAGGGGGAGTCCTCTATGGCTACACCTTC. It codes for CAIGQGGVLYGYTF.

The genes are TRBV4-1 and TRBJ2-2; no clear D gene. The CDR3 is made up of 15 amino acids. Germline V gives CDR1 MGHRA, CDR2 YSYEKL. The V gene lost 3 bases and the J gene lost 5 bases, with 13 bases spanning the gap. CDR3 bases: TGCGCCAGCAGCCATAAGGGTCAAGGGACCGGGGAGCTGTTTTTT. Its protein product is CASSHKGQGTGELFF.

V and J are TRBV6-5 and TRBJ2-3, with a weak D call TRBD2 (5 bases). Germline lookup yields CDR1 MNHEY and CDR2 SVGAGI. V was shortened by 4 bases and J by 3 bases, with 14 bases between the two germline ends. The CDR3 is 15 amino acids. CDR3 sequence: CASSLIGSGTDTQYF. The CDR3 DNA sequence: TGTGCCAGCAGTTTGATAGGGAGTGGGACAGATACGCAGTATTTT.

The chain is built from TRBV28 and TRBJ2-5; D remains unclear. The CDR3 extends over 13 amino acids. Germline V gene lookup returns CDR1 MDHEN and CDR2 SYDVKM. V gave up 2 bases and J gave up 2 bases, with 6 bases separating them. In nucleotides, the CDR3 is TGTGCCAGCAGTTTAGGACCGCAAGAGACCCAGTACTTC. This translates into CASSLGPQETQYF.

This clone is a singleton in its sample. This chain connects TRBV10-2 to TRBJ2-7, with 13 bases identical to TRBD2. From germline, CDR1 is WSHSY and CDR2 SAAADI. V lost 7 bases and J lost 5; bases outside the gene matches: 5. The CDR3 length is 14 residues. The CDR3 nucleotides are TGCGCCAGCACCACTAGCGGGAGGGCCGACGAGCAGTACTTC. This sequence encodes CASTTSGRADEQYF.

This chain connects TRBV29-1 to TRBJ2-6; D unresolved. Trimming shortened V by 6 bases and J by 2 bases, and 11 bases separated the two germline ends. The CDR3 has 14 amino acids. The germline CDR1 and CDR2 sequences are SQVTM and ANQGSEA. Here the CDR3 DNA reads TGCAGCGTCGAACCAGGTACTGGGGCCAACGTCCTGACTTTC. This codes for CSVEPGTGANVLTF.